This T cell receptor beta chain is from a study of cytomegalovirus exposure and HLA in healthy donors. Study-level background: Earlier, some 200 million T cells were analyzed, and fewer than 120 million unique TCR beta sequences were found among them. Study-level points and caveats: In vitro, a few CMV-associated chains proved specific for CMV antigens.

Regarding this clone: Antigen: not known.

The CDR3 is made up of 11 amino acids. CDR1 and CDR2 (germline): DFQATT, SNEGSKA (reference sequence). Between the trimmed V and J ends, which lost 1 base and 6 bases, there was a span of 6 bases. Both 60 Vbeta primers and 13 Jbeta primers went into the PCR. Assay: immunoSEQ multiplex PCR; the TCRdb copy retains only in-frame clones and omits some. The sample records 150,000 to 200,000 clones, roughly 85% being singletons. The sample comprised PBMCs. V gene TRBV20-1 combines with J gene TRBJ1-1; D is undetermined. The TCR originated in a woman aged 45-59 years in good health and CMV-seronegative. The CDR3 sequence: CSARAQSEAFF. DNA of the CDR3: TGCAGTGCTAGAGCCCAGTCTGAAGCTTTCTTT.